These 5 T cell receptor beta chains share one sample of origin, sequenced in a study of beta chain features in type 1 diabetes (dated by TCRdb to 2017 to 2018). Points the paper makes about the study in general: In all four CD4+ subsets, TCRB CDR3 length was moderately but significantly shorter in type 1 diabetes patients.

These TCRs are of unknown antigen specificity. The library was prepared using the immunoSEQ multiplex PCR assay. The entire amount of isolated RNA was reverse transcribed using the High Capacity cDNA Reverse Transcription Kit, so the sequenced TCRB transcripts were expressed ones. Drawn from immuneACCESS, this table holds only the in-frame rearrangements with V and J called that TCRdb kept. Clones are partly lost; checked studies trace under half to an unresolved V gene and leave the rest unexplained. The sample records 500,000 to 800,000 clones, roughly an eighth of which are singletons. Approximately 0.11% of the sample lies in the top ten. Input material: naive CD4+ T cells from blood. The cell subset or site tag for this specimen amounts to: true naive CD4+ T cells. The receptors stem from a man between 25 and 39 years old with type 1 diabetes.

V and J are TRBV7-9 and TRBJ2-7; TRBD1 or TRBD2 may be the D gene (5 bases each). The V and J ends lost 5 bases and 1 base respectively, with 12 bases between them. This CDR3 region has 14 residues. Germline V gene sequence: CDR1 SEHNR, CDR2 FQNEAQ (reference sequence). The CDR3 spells CASSDGDGSYEQYF. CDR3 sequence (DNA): TGTGCCAGCAGCGACGGGGACGGGTCCTACGAGCAGTACTTC. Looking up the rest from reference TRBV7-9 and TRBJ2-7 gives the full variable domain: DTGVSQNPRHKITKRGQNVTFRCDPISEHNRLYWYRQTLGQGPEFLTYFQNEAQLEKSRLLSDRFSAERPKGSFSTLEIQRTEQGDSAMYLCASSDGDGSYEQYFGPGTRLTVT.

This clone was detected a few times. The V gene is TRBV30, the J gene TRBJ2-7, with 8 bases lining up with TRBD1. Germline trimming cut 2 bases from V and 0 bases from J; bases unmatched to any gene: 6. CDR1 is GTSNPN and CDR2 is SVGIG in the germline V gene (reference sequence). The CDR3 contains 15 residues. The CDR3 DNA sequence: TGTGCCTGGAGTCCGCTGACAGGGGCCTCCTACGAGCAGTACTTC. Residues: CAWSPLTGASYEQYF.

DNA for the CDR3: TGTGCCAGCAGCCCACCAAACACGGATAACTATGGCTACACCTTC. The encoded protein is CASSPPNTDNYGYTF. V gene TRBV4-2 combines with J gene TRBJ1-2; D is undetermined. CDR3 length: 15 amino acids. V was shortened by 4 bases and J by 1 base, with 13 bases between the two germline ends. Per the germline V gene, CDR1 is LGHNA and CDR2 is YNFKEQ.

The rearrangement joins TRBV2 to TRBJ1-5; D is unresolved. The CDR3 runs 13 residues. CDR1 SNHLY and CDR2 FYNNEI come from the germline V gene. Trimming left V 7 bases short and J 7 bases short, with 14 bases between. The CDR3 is CASTPGNGQPQHF. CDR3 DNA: TGTGCCAGCACTCCGGGGAATGGGCAGCCCCAGCATTTT.

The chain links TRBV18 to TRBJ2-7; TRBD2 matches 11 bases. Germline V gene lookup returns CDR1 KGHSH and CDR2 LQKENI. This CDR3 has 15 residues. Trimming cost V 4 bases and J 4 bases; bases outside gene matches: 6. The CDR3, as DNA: TGTGCCAGCTCACTGACTAGCGGGGCTGTTTACGAGCAGTACTTC. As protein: CASSLTSGAVYEQYF.